The 15 T cell receptor beta chains below come from one sample, sequenced in a study of blood T cells in healthy people across ages. PCR was performed a second time for 7 to 11 cycles using a sample-barcoded 5' primer and a J-beta primer mix. MiXCR was run by TCRdb on the 5' RACE reads, yielding one entry per CDR3 protein. The sample records about 800,000 distinct CDR3 sequences, just under 25% being singletons. These data are also associated with another study on T cells of mothers and their children.

Sequenced input: blood. The receptor set was obtained from a boy aged 10-17 years in good health.

This clonotype occurred many times. The chain is built from TRBV12-3 or TRBV12-4 and TRBJ2-7; D may correspond to TRBD1 or TRBD2 (5 bases each). Matching the DNA end better, TRBJ2-5 makes the J call doubtful. The length of the CDR3 is 14 residues. CDR3 DNA sequence: TGTGCCAGCAGTTTCGGGACGTTGCAAGAGACCCAGTACTTC. It is translated as CASSFGTLQETQYF.

This clonotype has just a few counts. The chain recombines TRBV6-2 or TRBV6-3 with TRBJ2-1; TRBD2 aligns across 8 bases. CDR3 length: 17 amino acids. Germline V gene lookup returns CDR1 MNHEY and CDR2 SVGEGT. V trimming: 8 bases; J trimming: 0 bases; junction bases outside the gene matches: 12. In DNA, the CDR3 is TGTGCCAGCGTCGCTCGAGGTAGCGGGATCTCCTACAATGAGCAGTTCTTC. As protein: CASVARGSGISYNEQFF.

The chain employs TRBV6-5 and TRBJ1-4; D is possibly TRBD1 (5 bases). Trimming left V 2 bases short and J 0 bases short, with 16 bases between. The CDR3 totals 18 residues. From germline, CDR1 is MNHEY and CDR2 SVGAGI. The CDR3 is CASSYGAGGSATNEKLFF. Here the CDR3 DNA reads TGTGCCAGCAGTTACGGCGCCGGGGGGTCAGCAACTAATGAAAAACTGTTTTTT.

The rearrangement links TRBV20-1 to TRBJ2-5, with D possibly being TRBD1 (5 bases). The DNA end is a closer match to TRBJ2-7, so the J assignment may be wrong. Germline V gene sequence: CDR1 DFQATT, CDR2 SNEGSKA (reference sequence). CDR3 length: 13 amino acids. CDR3 loop: CSARWQGEYEQYF. The DNA for the CDR3 is TGCAGTGCTAGATGGCAGGGCGAATACGAGCAGTACTTC.

The table lists this clonotype with a few counts. The chain is built from TRBV29-1 and TRBJ2-1, with 10 bases fitting TRBD2. The CDR3 runs 14 residues. Trimming cost V 5 bases and J 5 bases; bases outside gene matches: 6. The germline V gene has CDR1 SQVTM and CDR2 ANQGSEA. The DNA for the CDR3 is TGCAGCGTTCTACTAGCGGGGCCTAACAATGAGCAGTTCTTC. Protein: CSVLLAGPNNEQFF.

This clonotype was seen a few times. The chain joins TRBV7-9 to TRBJ1-4; D not resolved. The germline V and J ends were trimmed by 4 bases and 4 bases, with 7 bases remaining between them. Germline CDR1 is SEHNR and CDR2 is FQNEAQ (reference sequence). This CDR3 contains 13 residues. CDR3 sequence reads: CASSSGYNEKLFF. DNA for the CDR3: TGTGCCAGCAGCTCGGGCTATAATGAAAAACTGTTTTTT.

Turning to this clonotype: A junction end diverges from the germline sequence, so it may reflect a read error. The CDR3 nucleotides read TGTACCAGCAGCCAGGGGGCCGTACTAGCGTCAAGCTCCTACAATGAGCAGTTCTTC. Translation gives CTSSQGAVLASSSYNEQFF. This chain uses TRBV3-1 with TRBJ2-1; tentatively, D is TRBD1 (8 bases). CDR1 and CDR2 from the germline V gene are LGHDT and YNNKEL (reference sequence). The CDR3 runs 19 residues.

The CDR3 DNA reads TGTGCCAGCAGTCCGCGACTAGCGGGGGGGGTTGAGCAGTTCTTC. This codes for CASSPRLAGGVEQFF. This chain joins TRBV6-1 and TRBJ2-5; 14 bases line up with TRBD2. The J call may be wrong; the DNA end is better matched by TRBJ2-1. CDR3 size: 15 residues. The germline V gene encodes CDR1 MNHNS and CDR2 SASEGT.

V and J are TRBV6-2 or TRBV6-3 and TRBJ2-6, with 9 bases identical to TRBD1. The CDR3 spans 15 residues. Trimming cost V 2 bases and J 14 bases; bases outside gene matches: 10. The germline CDR1 and CDR2 sequences are MNHEY and SVGEGT. The CDR3 loop is CASSYRTGALPFLTF. CDR3 sequence (DNA): TGTGCCAGCAGTTACCGGACAGGGGCCCTTCCTTTCCTGACTTTC.

The rearrangement joins TRBV29-1 to TRBJ2-7, with 8 bases that match TRBD2. The V gene's germline CDR1 is SQVTM and CDR2 ANQGSEA. J gave up 1 base and V 4 bases, and 6 bases lay outside the gene matches. The CDR3 runs 14 residues. The CDR3 DNA follows: TGCAGCGTTGGTGTCCGGGAGGGATCCTACGAGCAGTACTTC. Encoded protein: CSVGVREGSYEQYF.

CDR3 in amino acids: CASSVGIHLGAGANVLTF. CDR3 in DNA: TGTGCCAGCAGCGTAGGGATACACCTTGGGGCTGGGGCCAACGTCCTGACTTTC. V usage is TRBV9 and J usage is TRBJ2-6; D gene unclear. With 0 bases removed from V and 2 bases from J, the gap between germline ends came to 15 bases. Germline V gene sequence: CDR1 SGDLS, CDR2 YYNGEE. This CDR3 has 18 amino acids. Full variable domain (remainder filled in from reference TRBV9 and TRBJ2-6): DSGVTQTPKHLITATGQRVTLRCSPRSGDLSVYWYQQSLDQGLQFLIQYYNGEERAKGNILERFSAQQFPDLHSELNLSSLELGDSALYFCASSVGIHLGAGANVLTFGAGSRLTVL.

This chain links TRBV7-2 with TRBJ2-2, with TRBD1 matching over 10 bases. The CDR3 consists of 15 residues. Unmatched junction bases numbered 8, after V lost 8 bases and J lost 5 bases. CDR1 and CDR2 (germline): SGHTA, FQGNSA. CDR3 sequence reads: CASGDRGRGTGELFF. The CDR3 DNA sequence: TGTGCCAGCGGAGACAGGGGGCGCGGGACCGGGGAGCTGTTTTTT.

This clonotype came up a few times. This chain uses TRBV20-1 with TRBJ1-2; D is unresolved. Trimming took 6 bases from V and 3 from J, leaving 17 bases between them. CDR1 and CDR2 from the germline V gene are DFQATT and SNEGSKA (reference sequence). CDR3 length: 14 amino acids. The CDR3 sequence is CSADKRTQDYGYTF. The DNA of the CDR3 is TGCAGTGCGGATAAAAGGACCCAAGACTATGGCTACACCTTC.

The sample holds a few counts of this clonotype. The junction departs from germline at one end; a sequencing error may be responsible. The genes are TRBV3-1 and TRBJ2-1; 8 nucleotides line up with TRBD2. Per germline, CDR1 LGHDT and CDR2 YNNKEL (reference sequence). The CDR3 loop spans 13 amino acids. The CDR3 DNA sequence: TGTGCCAGCAGCCAAGGGAGCGGGGGAGTTACGCTCTTC. This sequence encodes CASSQGSGGVTLF.

This chain links TRBV25-1 with TRBJ1-1; tentative D call: TRBD1 (5 bases). The V gene's germline CDR1 is MGHDK and CDR2 SYGVNS. This CDR3 has 11 residues. Trimming stripped 4 bases from V and 7 bases from J, with 7 bases between. This CDR3 reads CASSGGLEAFF. The CDR3 coding sequence is TGTGCCAGCAGTGGGGGCCTTGAAGCTTTCTTT.